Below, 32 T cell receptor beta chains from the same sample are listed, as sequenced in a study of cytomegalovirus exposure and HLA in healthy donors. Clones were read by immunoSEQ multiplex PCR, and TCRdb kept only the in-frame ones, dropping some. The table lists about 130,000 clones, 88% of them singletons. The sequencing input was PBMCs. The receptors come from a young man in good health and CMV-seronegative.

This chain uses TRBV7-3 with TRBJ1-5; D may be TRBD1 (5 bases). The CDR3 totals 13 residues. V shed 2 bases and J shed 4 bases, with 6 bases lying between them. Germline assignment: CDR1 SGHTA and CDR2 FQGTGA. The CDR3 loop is CASSLGANQPQHF. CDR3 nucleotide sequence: TGTGCCAGCAGCTTAGGGGCTAATCAGCCCCAGCATTTT.

The CDR3 DNA is TGTGCCAGCAGGACCACGGCGGGGAGGTACACTGAAGCTTTCTTT. Translating it yields CASRTTAGRYTEAFF. The chain couples TRBV6-1 to TRBJ1-1, with D unresolved. CDR3 length: 15 amino acids. The V and J ends lost 6 bases and 3 bases respectively, with 17 bases between them. Germline CDR1 and CDR2: MNHNS and SASEGT.

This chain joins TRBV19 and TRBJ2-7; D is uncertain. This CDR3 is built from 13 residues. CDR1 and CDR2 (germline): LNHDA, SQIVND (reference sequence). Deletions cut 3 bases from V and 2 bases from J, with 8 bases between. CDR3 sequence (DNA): TGTGCCAGTAGTATCCCGACACCCTACGAGCAGTACTTC. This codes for CASSIPTPYEQYF.

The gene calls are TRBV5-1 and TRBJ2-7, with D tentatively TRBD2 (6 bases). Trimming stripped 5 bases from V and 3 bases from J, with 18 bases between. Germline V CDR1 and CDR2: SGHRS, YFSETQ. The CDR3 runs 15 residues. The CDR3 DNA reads TGCGCCAGCAGATCGGAGGGGTGGGGACTCTACGAGCAGTACTTC. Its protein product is CASRSEGWGLYEQYF.

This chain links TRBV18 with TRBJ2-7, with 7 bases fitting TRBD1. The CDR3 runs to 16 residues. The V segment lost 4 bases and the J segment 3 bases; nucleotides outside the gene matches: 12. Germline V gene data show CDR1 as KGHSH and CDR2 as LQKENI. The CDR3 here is CASSQQTGDSVYEQYF. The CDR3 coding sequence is TGTGCCAGCTCACAACAAACAGGGGATTCGGTCTACGAGCAGTACTTC. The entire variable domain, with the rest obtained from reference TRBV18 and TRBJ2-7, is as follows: NAGVMQNPRHLVRRRGQEARLRCSPMKGHSHVYWYRQLPEEGLKFMVYLQKENIIDESGMPKERFSAEFPKEGPSILRIQQVVRGDSAAYFCASSQQTGDSVYEQYFGPGTRLTVT.

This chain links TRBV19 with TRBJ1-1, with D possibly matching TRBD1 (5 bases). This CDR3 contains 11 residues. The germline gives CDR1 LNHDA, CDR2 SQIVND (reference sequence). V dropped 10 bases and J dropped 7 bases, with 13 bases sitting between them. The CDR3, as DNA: TGTGCCACCTGGGGGGATAATGAAGCTTTCTTT. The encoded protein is CATWGDNEAFF.

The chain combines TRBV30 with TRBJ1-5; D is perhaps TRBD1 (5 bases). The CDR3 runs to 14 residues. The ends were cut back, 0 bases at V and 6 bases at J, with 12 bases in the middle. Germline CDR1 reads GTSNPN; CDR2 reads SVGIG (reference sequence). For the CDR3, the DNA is TGTGCCTGGAGTGTCGCAGGGCGAGGTCAGCCCCAGCATTTT. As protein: CAWSVAGRGQPQHF.

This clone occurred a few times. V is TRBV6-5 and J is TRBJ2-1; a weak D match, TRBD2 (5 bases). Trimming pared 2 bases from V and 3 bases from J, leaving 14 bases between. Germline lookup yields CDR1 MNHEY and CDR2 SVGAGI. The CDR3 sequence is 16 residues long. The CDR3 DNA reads TGTGCCAGCAGTTACACCACGGGGTCCGACTACAATGAGCAGTTCTTC. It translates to CASSYTTGSDYNEQFF.

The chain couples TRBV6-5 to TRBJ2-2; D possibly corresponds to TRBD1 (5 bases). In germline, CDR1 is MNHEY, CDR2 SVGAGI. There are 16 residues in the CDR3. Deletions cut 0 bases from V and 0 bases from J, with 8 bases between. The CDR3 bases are TGTGCCAGCAGTTACTCGGGGCAACCGAACACCGGGGAGCTGTTTTTT. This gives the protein CASSYSGQPNTGELFF.

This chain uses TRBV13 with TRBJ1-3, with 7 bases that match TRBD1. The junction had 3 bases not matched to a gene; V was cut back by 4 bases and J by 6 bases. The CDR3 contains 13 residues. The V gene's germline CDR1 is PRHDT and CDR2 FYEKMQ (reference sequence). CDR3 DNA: TGTGCCAGCAGCTCGGGACAGACAAACACCATATATTTT. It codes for CASSSGQTNTIYF.

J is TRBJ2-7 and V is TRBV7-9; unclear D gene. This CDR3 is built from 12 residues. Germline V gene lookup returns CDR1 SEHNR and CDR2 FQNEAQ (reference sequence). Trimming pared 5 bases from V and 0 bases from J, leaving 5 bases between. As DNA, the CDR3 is TGTGCCAGCAGCAGCCACTCCTACGAGCAGTACTTC. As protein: CASSSHSYEQYF.

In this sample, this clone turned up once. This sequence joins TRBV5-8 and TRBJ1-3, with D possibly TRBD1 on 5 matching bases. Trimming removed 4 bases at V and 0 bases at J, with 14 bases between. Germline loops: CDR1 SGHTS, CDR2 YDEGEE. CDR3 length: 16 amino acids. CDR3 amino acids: CASSMGRWSSGNTIYF. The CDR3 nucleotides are TGTGCCAGCAGCATGGGACGGTGGAGCTCTGGAAACACCATATATTTT.

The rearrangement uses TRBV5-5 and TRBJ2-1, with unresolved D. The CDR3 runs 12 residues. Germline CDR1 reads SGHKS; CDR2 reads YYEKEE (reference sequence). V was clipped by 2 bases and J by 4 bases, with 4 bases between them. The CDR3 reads CASSLAYNEQFF. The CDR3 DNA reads TGTGCCAGCAGCTTAGCTTACAATGAGCAGTTCTTC.

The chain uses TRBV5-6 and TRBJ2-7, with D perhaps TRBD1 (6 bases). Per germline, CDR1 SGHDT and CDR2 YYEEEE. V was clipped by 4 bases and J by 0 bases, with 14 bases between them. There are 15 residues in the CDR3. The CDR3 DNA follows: TGTGCCAGCAGCATTCGACAGGCCCTCTCCTACGAGCAGTACTTC. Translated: CASSIRQALSYEQYF.

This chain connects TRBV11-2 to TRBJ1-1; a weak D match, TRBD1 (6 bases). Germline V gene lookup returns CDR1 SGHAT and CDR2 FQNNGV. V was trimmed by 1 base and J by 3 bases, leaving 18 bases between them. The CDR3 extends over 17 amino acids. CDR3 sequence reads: CASSLGGVGQSYTEAFF. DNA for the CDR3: TGTGCCAGCAGCTTAGGGGGAGTAGGACAGAGCTACACTGAAGCTTTCTTT.

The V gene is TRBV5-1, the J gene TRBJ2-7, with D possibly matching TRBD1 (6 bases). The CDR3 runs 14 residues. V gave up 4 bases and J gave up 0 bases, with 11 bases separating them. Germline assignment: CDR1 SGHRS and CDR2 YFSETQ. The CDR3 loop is CASSPGTLSYEQYF. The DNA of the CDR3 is TGCGCCAGCAGCCCCGGGACACTCTCCTACGAGCAGTACTTC.

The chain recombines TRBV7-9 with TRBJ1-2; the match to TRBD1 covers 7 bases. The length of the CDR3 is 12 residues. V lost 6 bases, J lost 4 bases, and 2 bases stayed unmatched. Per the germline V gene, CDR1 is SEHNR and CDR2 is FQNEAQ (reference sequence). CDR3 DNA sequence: TGTGCCAGCAGTAGGGACAGCTATGGCTACACCTTC. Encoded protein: CASSRDSYGYTF.

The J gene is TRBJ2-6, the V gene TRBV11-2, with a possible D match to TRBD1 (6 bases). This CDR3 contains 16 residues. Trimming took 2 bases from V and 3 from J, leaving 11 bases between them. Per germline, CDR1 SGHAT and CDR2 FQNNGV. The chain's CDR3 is CASSLPTGFGANVLTF. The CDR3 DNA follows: TGTGCCAGCAGCTTACCTACAGGGTTTGGGGCCAACGTCCTGACTTTC.

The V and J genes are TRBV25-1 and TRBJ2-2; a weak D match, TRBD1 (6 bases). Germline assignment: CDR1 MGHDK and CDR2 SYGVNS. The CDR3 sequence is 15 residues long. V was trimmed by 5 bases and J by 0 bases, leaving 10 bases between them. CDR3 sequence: CASSKGTPNTGELFF. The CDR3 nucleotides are TGTGCCAGCAGTAAGGGGACACCGAACACCGGGGAGCTGTTTTTT.

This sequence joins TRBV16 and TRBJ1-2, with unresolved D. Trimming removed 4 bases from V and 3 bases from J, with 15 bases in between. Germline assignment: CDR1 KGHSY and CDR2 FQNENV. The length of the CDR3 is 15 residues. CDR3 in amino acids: CASSLAPPVDYGYTF. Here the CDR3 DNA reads TGTGCCAGCAGCCTAGCCCCCCCGGTGGACTATGGCTACACCTTC.

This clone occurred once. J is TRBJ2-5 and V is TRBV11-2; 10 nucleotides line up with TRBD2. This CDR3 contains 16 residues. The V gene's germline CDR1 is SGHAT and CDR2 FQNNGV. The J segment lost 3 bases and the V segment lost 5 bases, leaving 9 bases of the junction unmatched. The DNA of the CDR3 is TGTGCCAGCAGCCACCAGACTAGCGGGTCGAAAGAGACCCAGTACTTC. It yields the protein CASSHQTSGSKETQYF.

The CDR3 here is CASSYSQLNEKLFF. In DNA, the CDR3 is TGTGCCAGCAGTTACTCGCAGTTAAATGAAAAACTGTTTTTT. This chain connects TRBV6-5 to TRBJ1-4, with D uncertain. The ends were cut back, 0 bases at V and 5 bases at J, with 7 bases in the middle. Germline CDR1 is MNHEY and CDR2 is SVGAGI. This CDR3 comprises 14 residues.

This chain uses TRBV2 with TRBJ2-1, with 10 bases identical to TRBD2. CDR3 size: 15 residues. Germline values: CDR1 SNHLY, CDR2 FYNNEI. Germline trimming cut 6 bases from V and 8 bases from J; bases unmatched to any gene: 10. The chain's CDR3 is CASREQREGFYEQFF. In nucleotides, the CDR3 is TGTGCCAGCAGGGAACAGCGGGAGGGCTTCTATGAGCAGTTCTTC.

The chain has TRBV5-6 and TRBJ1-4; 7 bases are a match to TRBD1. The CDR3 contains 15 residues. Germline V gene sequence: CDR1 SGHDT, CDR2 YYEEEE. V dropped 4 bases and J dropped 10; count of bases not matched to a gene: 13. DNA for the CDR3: TGTGCCAGCAGCACCAATCAGGGGGTAACGGGAAAACTGTTTTTT. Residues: CASSTNQGVTGKLFF.

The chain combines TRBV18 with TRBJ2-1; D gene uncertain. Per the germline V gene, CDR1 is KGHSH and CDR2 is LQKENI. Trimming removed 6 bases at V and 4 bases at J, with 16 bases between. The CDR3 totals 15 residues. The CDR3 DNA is TGTGCCAGCTCTCCGGGTTCTGCGGATTACAATGAGCAGTTCTTC. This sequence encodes CASSPGSADYNEQFF.

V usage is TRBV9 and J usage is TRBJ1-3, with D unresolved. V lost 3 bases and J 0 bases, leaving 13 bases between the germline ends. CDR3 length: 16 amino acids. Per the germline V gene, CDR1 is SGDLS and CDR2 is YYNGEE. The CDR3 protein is CASSAGPTNSGNTIYF. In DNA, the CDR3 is TGTGCCAGCAGCGCAGGCCCTACGAACTCTGGAAACACCATATATTTT.

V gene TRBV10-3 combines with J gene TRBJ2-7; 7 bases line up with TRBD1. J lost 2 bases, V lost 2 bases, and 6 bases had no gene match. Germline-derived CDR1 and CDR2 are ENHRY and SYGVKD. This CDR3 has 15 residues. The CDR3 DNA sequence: TGTGCCATCAGTGAGGACGGACAGGCGACCTACGAGCAGTACTTC. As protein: CAISEDGQATYEQYF.

Here the CDR3 DNA reads TGTGCCAGCAGCCGAGACAGGAGCTCCTACGAGCAGTACTTC. Its translation is CASSRDRSSYEQYF. The chain combines TRBV13 with TRBJ2-7; tentatively, D is TRBD1 (6 bases). Germline CDR1 reads PRHDT; CDR2 reads FYEKMQ (reference sequence). V shed 5 bases and J shed 0 bases, with 11 bases lying between them. The CDR3 spans 14 residues.

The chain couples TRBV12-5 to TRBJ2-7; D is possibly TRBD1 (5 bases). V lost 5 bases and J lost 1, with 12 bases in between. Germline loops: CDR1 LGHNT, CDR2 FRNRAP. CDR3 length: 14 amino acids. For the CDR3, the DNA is TGTGCTAGTGGTCCAGATGACAGTTCCTACGAGCAGTACTTC. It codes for CASGPDDSSYEQYF.

CDR3 protein: CASSLEAGLGNQPQHF. CDR3 nucleotides: TGTGCCAGCAGCTTAGAGGCAGGGCTTGGCAATCAGCCCCAGCATTTT. The chain combines TRBV7-8 with TRBJ1-5; possible D gene TRBD1, 5 bases. The ends were cut back, 1 base at V and 2 bases at J, with 12 bases in the middle. Germline V lookup: CDR1 SGHVS, CDR2 FQNEAQ. The CDR3 contains 16 residues.

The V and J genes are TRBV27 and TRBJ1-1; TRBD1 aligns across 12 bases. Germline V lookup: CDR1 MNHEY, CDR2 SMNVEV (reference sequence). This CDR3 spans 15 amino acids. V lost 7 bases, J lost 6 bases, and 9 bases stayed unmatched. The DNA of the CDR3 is TGTGCCAGCACGGCGGTGGGGACAGGGGGCTCTGAAGCTTTCTTT. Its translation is CASTAVGTGGSEAFF.

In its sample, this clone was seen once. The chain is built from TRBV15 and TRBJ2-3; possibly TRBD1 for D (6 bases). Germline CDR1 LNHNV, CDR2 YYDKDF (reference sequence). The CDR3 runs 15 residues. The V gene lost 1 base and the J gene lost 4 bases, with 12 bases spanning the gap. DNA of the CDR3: TGTGCCACCAGCAGAGGGCAGGGGACCGCAGATACGCAGTATTTT. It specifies CATSRGQGTADTQYF. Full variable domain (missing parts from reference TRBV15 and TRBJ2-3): DAMVIQNPRYQVTQFGKPVTLSCSQTLNHNVMYWYQQKSSQAPKLLFHYYDKDFNNEADTPDNFQSRRPNTSFCFLDIRSPGLGDTAMYLCATSRGQGTADTQYFGPGTRLTVL.